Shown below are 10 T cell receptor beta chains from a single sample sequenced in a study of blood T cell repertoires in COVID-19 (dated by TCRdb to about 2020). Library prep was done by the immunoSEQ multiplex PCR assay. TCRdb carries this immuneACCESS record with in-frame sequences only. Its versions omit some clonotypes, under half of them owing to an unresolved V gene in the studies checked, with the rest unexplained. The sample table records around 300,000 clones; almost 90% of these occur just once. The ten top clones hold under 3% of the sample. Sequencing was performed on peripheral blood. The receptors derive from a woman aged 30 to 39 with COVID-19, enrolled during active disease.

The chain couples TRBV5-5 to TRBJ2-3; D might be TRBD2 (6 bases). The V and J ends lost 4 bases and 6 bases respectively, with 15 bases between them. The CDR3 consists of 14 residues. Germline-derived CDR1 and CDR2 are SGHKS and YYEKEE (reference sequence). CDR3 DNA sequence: TGTGCCAGCAGCCCTGGTTGGGGGGACGATACGCAGTATTTT. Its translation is CASSPGWGDDTQYF.

The CDR3 reads CASSIDQGPPGNTIYF. The CDR3 DNA reads as TGTGCCAGTAGTATCGATCAGGGGCCGCCTGGAAACACCATATATTTT. V and J are TRBV19 and TRBJ1-3, with a weak D call TRBD1 (6 bases). Trimming took 3 bases from V and 2 from J, leaving 14 bases between them. The CDR3 sequence is 16 residues long. CDR1 LNHDA and CDR2 SQIVND come from the germline V gene (reference sequence).

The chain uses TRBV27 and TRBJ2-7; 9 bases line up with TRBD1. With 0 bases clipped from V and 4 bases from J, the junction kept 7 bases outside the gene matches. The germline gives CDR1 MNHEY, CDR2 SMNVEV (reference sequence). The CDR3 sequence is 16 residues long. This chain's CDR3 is CASSLSTGGDNYEQYF. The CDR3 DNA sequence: TGTGCCAGCAGTTTATCCACAGGGGGCGATAATTACGAGCAGTACTTC.

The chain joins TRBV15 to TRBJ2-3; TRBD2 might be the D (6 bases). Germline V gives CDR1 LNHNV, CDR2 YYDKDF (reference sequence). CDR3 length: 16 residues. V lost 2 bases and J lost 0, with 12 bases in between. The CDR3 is CATSRLATPSTDTQYF. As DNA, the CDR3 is TGTGCCACCAGCAGACTAGCGACTCCTAGCACAGATACGCAGTATTTT.

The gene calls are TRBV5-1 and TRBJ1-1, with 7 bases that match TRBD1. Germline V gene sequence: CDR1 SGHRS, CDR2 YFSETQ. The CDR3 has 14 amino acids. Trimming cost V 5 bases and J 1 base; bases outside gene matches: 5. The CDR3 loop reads CASSWDSQNTEAFF. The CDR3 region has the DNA TGCGCCAGCAGTTGGGACAGCCAGAACACTGAAGCTTTCTTT.

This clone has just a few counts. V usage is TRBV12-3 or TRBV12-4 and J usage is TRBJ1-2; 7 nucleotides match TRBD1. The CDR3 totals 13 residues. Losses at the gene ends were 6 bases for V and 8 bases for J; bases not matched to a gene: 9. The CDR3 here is CASRKPGQEGYTF. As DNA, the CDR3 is TGTGCCAGCAGGAAACCCGGACAGGAAGGCTACACCTTC.

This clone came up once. The CDR3, as DNA: TGTGCCAGCAGCTTAGCTGCAGGGCTCCAAGAGACCCAGTACTTC. Protein product: CASSLAAGLQETQYF. The chain links TRBV7-3 to TRBJ2-5; D is possibly TRBD1 (5 bases). This CDR3 spans 15 amino acids. V was trimmed by 2 bases and J by 1 base, leaving 11 bases between them. Per the germline V gene, CDR1 is SGHTA and CDR2 is FQGTGA.

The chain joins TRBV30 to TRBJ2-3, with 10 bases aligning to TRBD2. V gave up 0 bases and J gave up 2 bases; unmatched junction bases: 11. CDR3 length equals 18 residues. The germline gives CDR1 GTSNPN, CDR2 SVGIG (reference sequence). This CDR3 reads CAWSVQYLAGDYTDTQYF. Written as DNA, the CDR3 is TGTGCCTGGAGTGTACAATACCTAGCGGGAGATTACACAGATACGCAGTATTTT.

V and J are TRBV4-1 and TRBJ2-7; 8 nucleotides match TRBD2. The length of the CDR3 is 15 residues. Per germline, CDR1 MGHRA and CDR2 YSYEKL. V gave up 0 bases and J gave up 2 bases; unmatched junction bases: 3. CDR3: CASSQELAATYEQYF. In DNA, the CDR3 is TGCGCCAGCAGCCAAGAACTAGCGGCAACCTACGAGCAGTACTTC.

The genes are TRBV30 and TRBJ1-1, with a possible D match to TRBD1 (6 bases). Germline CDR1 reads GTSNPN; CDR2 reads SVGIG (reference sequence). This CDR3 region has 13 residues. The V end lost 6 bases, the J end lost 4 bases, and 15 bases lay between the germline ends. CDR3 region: CACRDKRSTEAFF. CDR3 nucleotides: TGTGCCTGCCGGGACAAAAGGTCCACTGAAGCTTTCTTT.